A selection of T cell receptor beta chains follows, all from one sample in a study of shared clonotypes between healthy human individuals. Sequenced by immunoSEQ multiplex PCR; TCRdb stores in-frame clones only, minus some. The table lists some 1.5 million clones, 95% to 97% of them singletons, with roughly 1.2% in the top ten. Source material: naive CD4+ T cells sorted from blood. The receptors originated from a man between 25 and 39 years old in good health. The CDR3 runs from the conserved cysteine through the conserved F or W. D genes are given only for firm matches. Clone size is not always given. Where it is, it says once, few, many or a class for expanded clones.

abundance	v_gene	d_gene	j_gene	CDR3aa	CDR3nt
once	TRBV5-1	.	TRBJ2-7	CASSLASRVGVSYEQYF	TGCGCCAGCAGCTTGGCAAGCAGGGTCGGTGTTTCCTACGAGCAGTACTTC
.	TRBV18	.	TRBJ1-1	CASSPREFGDTEAFF	TGTGCCAGCTCACCCCGGGAGTTTGGGGACACTGAAGCTTTCTTT
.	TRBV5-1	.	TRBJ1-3	CASSLDAFSSGNTIYF	TGCGCCAGCAGCTTGGATGCATTCAGCTCTGGAAACACCATATATTTT
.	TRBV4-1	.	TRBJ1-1	CASRQTVGRNTEAFF	TGCGCCAGCAGGCAGACTGTCGGGAGGAACACTGAAGCTTTCTTT
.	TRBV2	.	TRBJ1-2	CASKGGFSYTF	TGTGCCAGCAAGGGGGGGTTTAGCTACACCTTC
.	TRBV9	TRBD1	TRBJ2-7	CASSPLPAGGRNEQYF	TGTGCCAGCAGCCCCCTGCCGGCAGGGGGTAGGAACGAGCAGTACTTC
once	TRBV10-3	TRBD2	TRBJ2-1	CASGLAGVNEQFF	TGTGCCTCCGGACTAGCGGGAGTCAATGAGCAGTTCTTC
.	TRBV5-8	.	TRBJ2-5	CASSLAGRETQYF	TGTGCCAGCAGCTTGGCCGGACGGGAGACCCAGTACTTC
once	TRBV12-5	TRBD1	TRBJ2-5	CASGLGTTGAGGQETQYF	TGTGCTAGTGGTTTGGGAACTACAGGGGCCGGAGGCCAAGAGACCCAGTACTTC
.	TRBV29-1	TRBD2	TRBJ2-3	CSVEGAGLAPTDTQYF	TGCAGCGTTGAAGGGGCGGGACTAGCACCCACAGATACGCAGTATTTT
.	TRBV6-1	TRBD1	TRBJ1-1	CASSGGQGWANTEAFF	TGTGCCAGCAGTGGGGGACAGGGCTGGGCTAACACTGAAGCTTTCTTT
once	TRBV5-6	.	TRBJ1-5	CASKRRGGNSNQPQHF	TGTGCCAGCAAACGAAGGGGGGGAAACAGCAATCAGCCCCAGCATTTT
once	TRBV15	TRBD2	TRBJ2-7	CATSRGLAGNSYEQYF	TGTGCCACCAGCAGAGGACTAGCGGGTAACTCCTACGAGCAGTACTTC
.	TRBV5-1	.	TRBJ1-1	CASSGDGNTEAFF	TGCGCCAGCAGCGGTGACGGTAACACTGAAGCTTTCTTT
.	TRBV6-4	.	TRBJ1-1	CASSGAHGTEAFF	TGTGCCAGCAGTGGGGCGCATGGCACTGAAGCTTTCTTT
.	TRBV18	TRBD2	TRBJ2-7	CASSLIGTSGTYEQYF	TGTGCCAGCTCACTAATCGGGACTAGCGGGACCTACGAGCAGTACTTC
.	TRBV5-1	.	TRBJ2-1	CASSSGLNNEQFF	TGCGCCAGCAGCTCGGGACTGAACAATGAGCAGTTCTTC
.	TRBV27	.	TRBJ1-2	CASRGTGYGYTF	TGTGCCAGCCGCGGGACGGGCTATGGCTACACCTTC
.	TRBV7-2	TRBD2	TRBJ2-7	CASSLESGVNYEQYF	TGTGCCAGCAGCTTGGAAAGCGGGGTAAACTACGAGCAGTACTTC
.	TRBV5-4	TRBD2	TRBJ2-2	CASSSSGRPQTGELFF	TGTGCCAGCAGCTCTAGCGGGAGGCCCCAGACCGGGGAGCTGTTTTTT
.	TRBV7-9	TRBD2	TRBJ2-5	CASSLGREGQETQYF	TGTGCCAGCAGCTTAGGGCGGGAGGGGCAAGAGACCCAGTACTTC
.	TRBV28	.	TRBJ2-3	CASSRTGRGDTQYF	TGTGCCAGCAGCAGGACCGGGAGAGGGGATACGCAGTATTTT
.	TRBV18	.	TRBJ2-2	CASSSPDGNTGELFF	TGTGCCAGCTCCTCACCAGACGGGAACACCGGGGAGCTGTTTTTT
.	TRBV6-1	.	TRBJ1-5	CASSVGVFQPQHF	TGTGCCAGCAGTGTTGGGGTTTTTCAGCCCCAGCATTTT
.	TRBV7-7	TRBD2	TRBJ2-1	CASSLELAGAGEQFF	TGTGCTAGCAGCTTAGAACTAGCGGGAGCAGGTGAGCAGTTCTTC
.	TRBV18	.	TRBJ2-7	CASSGNYEQYF	TGTGCCAGCTCAGGGAATTACGAGCAGTACTTC
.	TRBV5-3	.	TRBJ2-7	CARSLPLELRLYEQYF	TGTGCCAGAAGCCTCCCTCTAGAACTTCGGCTCTACGAGCAGTACTTC
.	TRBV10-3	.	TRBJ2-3	CAIRLEAADTQYF	TGTGCCATCAGGTTGGAGGCCGCAGATACGCAGTATTTT
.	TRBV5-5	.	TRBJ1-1	CASSRTGAANTEAFF	TGTGCCAGCAGCCGAACGGGGGCGGCAAACACTGAAGCTTTCTTT
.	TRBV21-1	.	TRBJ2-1	CASSKERGGDVEQFF	TGTGCCAGCAGCAAAGAGCGGGGGGGAGACGTTGAGCAGTTCTTC
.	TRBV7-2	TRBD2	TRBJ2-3	CASSLGLAGTDTQYF	TGTGCCAGCAGCCTCGGACTAGCGGGCACAGATACGCAGTATTTT
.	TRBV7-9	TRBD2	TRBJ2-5	CASSQSGKQETQYF	TGTGCCAGCAGCCAGAGCGGGAAACAAGAGACCCAGTACTTC
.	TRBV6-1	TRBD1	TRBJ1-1	CASSEAPGQGGAEAFF	TGTGCCAGCAGTGAAGCGCCGGGACAGGGGGGCGCTGAAGCTTTCTTT
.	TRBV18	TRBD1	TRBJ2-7	CASSPFLLRQGVSEQYF	TGTGCCAGCTCACCTTTTCTCCTAAGACAGGGGGTTAGCGAGCAGTACTTC
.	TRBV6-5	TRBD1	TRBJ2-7	CASSYFDRGYEQYF	TGTGCCAGCAGTTACTTCGACAGGGGCTACGAGCAGTACTTC
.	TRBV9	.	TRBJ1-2	CASSVLGDGVSMRYTF	TGTGCCAGCAGCGTATTAGGCGATGGGGTTTCTATGCGCTACACCTTC
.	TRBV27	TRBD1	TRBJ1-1	CASSHRGRAEAFF	TGTGCCAGCAGCCACAGGGGCAGGGCTGAAGCTTTCTTT
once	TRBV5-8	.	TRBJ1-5	CASSLGVYQPQHF	TGTGCCAGCAGCTTAGGGGTTTATCAGCCCCAGCATTTT
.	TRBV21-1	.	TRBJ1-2	CASSAGFKDRGQDYGYTF	TGTGCCAGCAGCGCAGGGTTTAAAGACAGGGGGCAGGACTATGGCTACACCTTC
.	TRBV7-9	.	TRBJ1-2	CASSLGINYGYTF	TGTGCCAGCAGCTTAGGGATCAACTATGGCTACACCTTC
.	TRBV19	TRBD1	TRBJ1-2	CASSTRTGPDGYTF	TGTGCCAGTAGTACCAGGACAGGGCCGGATGGCTACACCTTC
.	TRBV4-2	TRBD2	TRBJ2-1	CASSFPAGGKNEQFF	TGTGCCAGCAGCTTCCCAGCGGGAGGGAAAAATGAGCAGTTCTTC
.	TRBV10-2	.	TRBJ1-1	CASTENTEAFF	TGCGCCAGCACAGAAAACACTGAAGCTTTCTTT
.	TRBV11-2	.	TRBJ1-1	CASSPLDGNTEAFF	TGTGCCAGCAGCCCGCTGGACGGGAACACTGAAGCTTTCTTT
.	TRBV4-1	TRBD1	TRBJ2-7	CASSQEGTGRLSEQYF	TGCGCCAGCAGCCAAGAAGGGACAGGGCGTTTGTCTGAGCAGTACTTC
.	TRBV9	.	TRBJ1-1	CASSTQTGDEAFF	TGTGCCAGCAGCACCCAGACAGGCGATGAAGCTTTCTTT
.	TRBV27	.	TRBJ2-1	CASSSAESSYNEQFF	TGTGCCAGCAGTTCAGCGGAGAGCTCCTACAATGAGCAGTTCTTC
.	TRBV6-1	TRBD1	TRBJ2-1	CASSSTGGSYNEQFF	TGTGCCAGCAGTAGTACAGGGGGATCCTACAATGAGCAGTTCTTC
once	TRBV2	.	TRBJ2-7	CASSGRSVKNEQYF	TGTGCCAGCAGTGGGCGTTCCGTGAAGAACGAGCAGTACTTC
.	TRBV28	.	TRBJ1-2	CASSLRESHYGYTF	TGTGCCAGCAGTTTACGGGAGTCACACTATGGCTACACCTTC
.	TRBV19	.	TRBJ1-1	CASTDRLNTEAFF	TGTGCCAGTACCGACCGGTTGAACACTGAAGCTTTCTTT
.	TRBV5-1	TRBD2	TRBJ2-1	CASTGLAGLNAYNEQFF	TGCGCCAGCACAGGGCTAGCGGGGTTAAACGCCTACAATGAGCAGTTCTTC
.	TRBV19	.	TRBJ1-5	CASSIRNSNQPQHF	TGTGCCAGTAGTATAAGGAATAGCAATCAGCCCCAGCATTTT
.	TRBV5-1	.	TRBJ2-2	CASRPMGPNTGELFF	TGCGCCAGCAGACCGATGGGACCGAACACCGGGGAGCTGTTTTTT
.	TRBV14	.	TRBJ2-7	CASSQERQYEQYF	TGTGCCAGCAGCCAAGAGAGGCAGTACGAGCAGTACTTC
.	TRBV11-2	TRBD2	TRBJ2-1	CASSSLAGGAGEQFF	TGTGCCAGCAGCTCACTAGCGGGAGGAGCCGGTGAGCAGTTCTTC
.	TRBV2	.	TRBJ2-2	CASSEYGKSSNTGELFF	TGTGCCAGCAGTGAATACGGGAAATCCTCGAACACCGGGGAGCTGTTTTTT
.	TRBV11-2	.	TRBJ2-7	CASSLAGRAHEQYF	TGTGCCAGCAGCTTAGCCGGCAGGGCCCACGAGCAGTACTTC